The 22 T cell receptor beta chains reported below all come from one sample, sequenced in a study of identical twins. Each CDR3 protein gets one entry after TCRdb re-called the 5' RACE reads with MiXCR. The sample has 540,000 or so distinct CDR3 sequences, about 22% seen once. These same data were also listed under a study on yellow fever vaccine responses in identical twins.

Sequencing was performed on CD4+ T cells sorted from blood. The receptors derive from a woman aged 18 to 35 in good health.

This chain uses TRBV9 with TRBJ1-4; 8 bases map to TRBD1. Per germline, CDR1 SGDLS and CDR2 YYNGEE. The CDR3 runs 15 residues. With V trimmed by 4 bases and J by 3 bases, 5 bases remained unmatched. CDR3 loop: CASSPNRGANEKLFF. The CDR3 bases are TGTGCCAGCAGCCCTAACAGGGGGGCTAATGAAAAACTGTTTTTT.

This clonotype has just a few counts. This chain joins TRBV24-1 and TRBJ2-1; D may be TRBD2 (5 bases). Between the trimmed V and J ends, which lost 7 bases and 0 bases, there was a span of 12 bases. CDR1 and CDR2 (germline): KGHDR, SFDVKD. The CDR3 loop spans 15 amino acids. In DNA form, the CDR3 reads TGTGCCACCAGGGGAACTGGAGGCTCCTACAATGAGCAGTTCTTC. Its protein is CATRGTGGSYNEQFF.

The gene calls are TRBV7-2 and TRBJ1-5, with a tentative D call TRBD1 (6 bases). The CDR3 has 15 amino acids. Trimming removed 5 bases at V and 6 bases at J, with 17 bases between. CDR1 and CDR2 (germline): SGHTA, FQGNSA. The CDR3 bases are TGTGCCAGCAGCCCGGGGGGGGGCGCAGGTCAGCCCCAGCATTTT. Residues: CASSPGGGAGQPQHF.

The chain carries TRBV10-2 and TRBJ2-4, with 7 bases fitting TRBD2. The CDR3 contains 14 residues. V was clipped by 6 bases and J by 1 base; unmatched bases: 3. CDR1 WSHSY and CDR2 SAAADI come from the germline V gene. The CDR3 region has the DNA TGCGCCAGCAGGGGGAGGGGCGCCAAAAACATTCAGTACTTC. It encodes CASRGRGAKNIQYF.

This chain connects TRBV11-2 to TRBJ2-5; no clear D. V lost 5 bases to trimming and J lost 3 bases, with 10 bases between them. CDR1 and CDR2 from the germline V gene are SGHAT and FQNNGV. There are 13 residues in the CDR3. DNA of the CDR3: TGTGCCAGCAGCCCTCAGATAGAAGAGACCCAGTACTTC. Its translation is CASSPQIEETQYF. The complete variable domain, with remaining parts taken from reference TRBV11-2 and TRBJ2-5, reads EAGVAQSPRYKIIEKRQSVAFWCNPISGHATLYWYQQILGQGPKLLIQFQNNGVVDDSQLPKDRFSAERLKGVDSTLKIQPAKLEDSAVYLCASSPQIEETQYFGPGTRLLVL.

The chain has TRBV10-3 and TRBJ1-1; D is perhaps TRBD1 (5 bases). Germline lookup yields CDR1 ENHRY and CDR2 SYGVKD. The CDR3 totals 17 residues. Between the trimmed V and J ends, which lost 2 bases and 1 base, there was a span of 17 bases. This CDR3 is CAISEPAGGRRNTEAFF. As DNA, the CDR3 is TGTGCCATCAGTGAGCCGGCCGGGGGAAGAAGGAACACTGAAGCTTTCTTT.

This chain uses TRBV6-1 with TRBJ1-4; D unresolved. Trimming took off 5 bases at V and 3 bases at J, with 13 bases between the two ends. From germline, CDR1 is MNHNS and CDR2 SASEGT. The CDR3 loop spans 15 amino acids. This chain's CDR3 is CASSPRTAANEKLFF. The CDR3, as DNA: TGTGCCAGCAGTCCCCGGACGGCTGCTAATGAAAAACTGTTTTTT.

This CDR3 is CASSPTREANTEAFF. The CDR3 DNA follows: TGTGCCAGCAGCCCTACCAGGGAGGCGAACACTGAAGCTTTCTTT. This sequence joins TRBV12-3 or TRBV12-4 and TRBJ1-1; possible D gene TRBD1, 5 bases. CDR3 length: 15 residues. V lost 6 bases, J lost 1 base, and 15 bases lay in between.

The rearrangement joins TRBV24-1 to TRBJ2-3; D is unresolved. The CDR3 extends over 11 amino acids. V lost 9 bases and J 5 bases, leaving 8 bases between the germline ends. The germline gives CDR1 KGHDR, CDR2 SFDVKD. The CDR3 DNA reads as TGTGCCACCGCCTGGCTAGATACGCAGTATTTT. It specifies CATAWLDTQYF.

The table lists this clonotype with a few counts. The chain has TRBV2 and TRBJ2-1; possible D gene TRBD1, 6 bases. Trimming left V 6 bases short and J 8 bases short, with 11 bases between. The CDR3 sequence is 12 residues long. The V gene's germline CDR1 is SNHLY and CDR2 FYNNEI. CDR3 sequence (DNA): TGTGCCAGCAGGGGGGCTAGCTATGAGCAGTTCTTC. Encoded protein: CASRGASYEQFF. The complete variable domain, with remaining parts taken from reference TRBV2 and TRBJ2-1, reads EPEVTQTPSHQVTQMGQEVILRCVPISNHLYFYWYRQILGQKVEFLVSFYNNEISEKSEIFDDQFSVERPDGSNFTLKIRSTKLEDSAMYFCASRGASYEQFFGPGTRLTVL.

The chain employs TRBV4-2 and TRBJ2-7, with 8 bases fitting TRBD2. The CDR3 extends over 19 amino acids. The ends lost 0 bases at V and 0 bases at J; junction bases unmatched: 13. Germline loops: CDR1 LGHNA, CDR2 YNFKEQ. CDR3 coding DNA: TGTGCCAGCAGCCAAGAGGCGCTAGCGGGTCACCGTCGCTCCTACGAGCAGTACTTC. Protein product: CASSQEALAGHRRSYEQYF.

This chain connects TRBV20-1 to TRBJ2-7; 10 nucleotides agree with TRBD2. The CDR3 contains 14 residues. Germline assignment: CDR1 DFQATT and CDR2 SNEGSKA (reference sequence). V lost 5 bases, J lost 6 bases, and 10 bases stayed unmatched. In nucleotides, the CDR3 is TGCAGTGCTGAGAGCGGGGGGGCTTTGGGCGAGCAGTACGTC. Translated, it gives CSAESGGALGEQYV.

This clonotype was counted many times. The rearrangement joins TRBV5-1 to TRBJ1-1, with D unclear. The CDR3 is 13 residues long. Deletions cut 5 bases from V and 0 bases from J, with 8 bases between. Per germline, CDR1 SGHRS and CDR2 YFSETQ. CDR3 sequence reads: CASRATMNTEAFF. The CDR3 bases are TGCGCCAGCAGGGCAACTATGAACACTGAAGCTTTCTTT.

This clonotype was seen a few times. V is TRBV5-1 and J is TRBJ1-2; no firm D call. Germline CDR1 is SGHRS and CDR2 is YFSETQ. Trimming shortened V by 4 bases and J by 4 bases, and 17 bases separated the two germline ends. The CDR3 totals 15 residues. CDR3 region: CASSLAVSKGYGYTF. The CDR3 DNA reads TGCGCCAGCAGCCTCGCAGTTAGTAAAGGCTATGGCTACACCTTC.

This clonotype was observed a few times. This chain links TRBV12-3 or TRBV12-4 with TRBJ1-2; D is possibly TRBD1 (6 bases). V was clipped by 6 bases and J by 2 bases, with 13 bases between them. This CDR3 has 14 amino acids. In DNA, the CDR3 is TGTGCCAGCAGGTCCACAGGGAAGAACTATGGCTACACCTTC. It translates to CASRSTGKNYGYTF.

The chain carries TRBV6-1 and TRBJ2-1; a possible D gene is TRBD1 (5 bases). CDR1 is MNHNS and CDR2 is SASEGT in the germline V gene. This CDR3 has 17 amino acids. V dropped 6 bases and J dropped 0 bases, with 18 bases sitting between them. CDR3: CASSAGILESSYNEQFF. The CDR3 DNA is TGTGCCAGCAGCGCAGGGATCTTGGAAAGCTCCTACAATGAGCAGTTCTTC.

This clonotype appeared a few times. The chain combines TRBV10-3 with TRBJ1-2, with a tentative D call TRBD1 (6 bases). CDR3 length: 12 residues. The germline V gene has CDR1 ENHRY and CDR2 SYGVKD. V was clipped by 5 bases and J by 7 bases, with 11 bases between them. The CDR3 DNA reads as TGTGCCATCAGTATGGACAGTTTTGGCTACACCTTC. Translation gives CAISMDSFGYTF.

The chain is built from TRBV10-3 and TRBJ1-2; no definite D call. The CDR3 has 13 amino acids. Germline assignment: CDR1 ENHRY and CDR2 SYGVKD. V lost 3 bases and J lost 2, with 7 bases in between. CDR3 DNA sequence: TGTGCCATCAGTGAAGGGAGAAACTATGGCTACACCTTC. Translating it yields CAISEGRNYGYTF.

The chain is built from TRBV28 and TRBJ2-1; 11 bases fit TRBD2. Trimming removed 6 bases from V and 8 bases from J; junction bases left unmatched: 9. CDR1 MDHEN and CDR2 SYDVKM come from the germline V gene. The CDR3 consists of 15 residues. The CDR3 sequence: CASRELAGEIDEQFF. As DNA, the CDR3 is TGTGCCAGCAGGGAACTAGCGGGAGAGATTGATGAGCAGTTCTTC.

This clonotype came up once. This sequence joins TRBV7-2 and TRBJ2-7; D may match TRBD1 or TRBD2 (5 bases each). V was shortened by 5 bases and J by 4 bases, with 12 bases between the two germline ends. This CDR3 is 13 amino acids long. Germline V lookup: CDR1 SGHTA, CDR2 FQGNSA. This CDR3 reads CASSLRDAYEQYV. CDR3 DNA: TGTGCCAGCAGCCTCCGGGACGCATACGAGCAGTACGTC.

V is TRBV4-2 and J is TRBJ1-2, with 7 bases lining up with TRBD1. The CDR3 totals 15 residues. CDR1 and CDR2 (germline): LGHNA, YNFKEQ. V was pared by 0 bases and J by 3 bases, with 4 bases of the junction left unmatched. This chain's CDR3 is CASSQEEGQHYGYTF. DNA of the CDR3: TGTGCCAGCAGCCAAGAAGAGGGACAGCACTATGGCTACACCTTC.

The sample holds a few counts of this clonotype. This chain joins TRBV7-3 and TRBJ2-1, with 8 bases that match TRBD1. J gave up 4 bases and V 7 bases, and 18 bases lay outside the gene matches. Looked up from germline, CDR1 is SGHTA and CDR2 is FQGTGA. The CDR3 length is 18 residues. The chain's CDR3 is CASILGIQDRVIYNEQFF. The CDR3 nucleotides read TGTGCCAGCATTTTAGGGATACAGGACAGGGTGATATACAATGAGCAGTTCTTC.